A selection of T cell receptor beta chains follows, all from one sample in a study of blood T cell repertoires in COVID-19. Profiled with immunoSEQ multiplex PCR; TCRdb holds only in-frame clones, not every one. The sample yields about 130,000 clones, 79% seen once. The specimen was peripheral blood. These receptors were collected from a woman aged 70-85 years with COVID-19, enrolled during active disease. CDR3s include the opening cysteine and the closing phenylalanine or tryptophan. The D gene is left open where the match is weak. The size of a clone is reported for some rows only, either as once, few or many, or as a class for expanded clones.

>TRBJ1-3|-|TRBV5-1|-
TGCGCCAGCAGCTTGAGTAGCTCTGGAAACACCATATATTTT
CASSLSSSGNTIYF
>TRBJ2-2|once|TRBV6-5|TRBD1
TGTGCCAGCGAACTGGGGACAGGGAGGACCGGGGAGCTGTTTTTT
CASELGTGRTGELFF
>TRBJ2-7|-|TRBV30|-
TGTGCCTGGAGTGTAGGGGGGGTAACCTACGAGCAGTACTTC
CAWSVGGVTYEQYF
>TRBJ2-5|-|TRBV7-2|-
TGTGCCAGCAGCCCAACGACGGGGGGCGTTGAGACCCAGTACTTC
CASSPTTGGVETQYF
>TRBJ2-7|-|TRBV9|TRBD2
TGTGCCAGCAGCCCGTTGGGTCGCGGGGGGGCCTACGAGCAGTACTTC
CASSPLGRGGAYEQYF
>TRBJ2-3|-|TRBV7-9|TRBD1
TGTGCCAGCGGCTCCGGACAGGGCATCCCAGATACGCAGTATTTT
CASGSGQGIPDTQYF
>TRBJ1-2|-|TRBV12-3/TRBV12-4|-
TGTGCCAGCAGTTTCGGGAACTATGGCTACACCTTC
CASSFGNYGYTF
>TRBJ1-2|few|TRBV6-6|TRBD1
TGTGCCAGCAGGGAAGGGACAGGAACCAACTATGGCTACACCTTC
CASREGTGTNYGYTF
>TRBJ1-2|few|TRBV5-6|TRBD1
TGTGCCAGCAGCTTCCAACCGACAGGGCTGGGCTATGGCTACACCTTC
CASSFQPTGLGYGYTF
>TRBJ2-1|once|TRBV5-1|TRBD1
TGCGCCAGCAGTCGGACAGGGGAAGTGTCCTACAATGAGCAGTTCTTC
CASSRTGEVSYNEQFF
>TRBJ2-1|-|TRBV7-2|TRBD2
TGTGCCAGCAGCGGGGGGGGGTTGCCGAATGAGCAGTTCTTC
CASSGGGLPNEQFF
>TRBJ1-6|-|TRBV9|TRBD1
TGTGCCAGCAGCGTGGACCCGGGACAGGGGGCGAATAATTCACCCCTCCACTTT
CASSVDPGQGANNSPLHF
>TRBJ1-5|-|TRBV21-1|-
TGTGCCAGCAGCCCCCAGGAGGGGAATCAGCCCCAGCATTTT
CASSPQEGNQPQHF
>TRBJ2-3|many|TRBV6-1|-
TGTGCCAGCAGTGAAAGACTAGGTGCGGCAGATACGCAGTATTTT
CASSERLGAADTQYF
>TRBJ1-3|-|TRBV19|TRBD1
TGTGCCAGTAGTATACAGGGGGCCTTATCTGGAAACACCATATATTTT
CASSIQGALSGNTIYF
>TRBJ1-3|-|TRBV28|-
TGTGCCAGCAGTGACTTGAACACCATATATTTT
CASSDLNTIYF
>TRBJ1-1|few|TRBV28|-
TGTGCCAGCAGTTTTTTTGGTTTGCGGGCTGAAGCTTTCTTT
CASSFFGLRAEAFF
>TRBJ1-1|-|TRBV7-2|-
TGTGCCAGCACCTCCTCAGGGTTGAACACTGAAGCTTTCTTT
CASTSSGLNTEAFF
>TRBJ1-1|few|TRBV5-1|TRBD1
TGCGCCAGCACCTTGGAGGGGGCAGGGTTCGAGCCTGAAGCTTTCTTT
CASTLEGAGFEPEAFF
>TRBJ1-1|few|TRBV27|-
TGTGCCAGCAGCCCCGCAGGGGCCAGAACTGAAGCTTTCTTT
CASSPAGARTEAFF
>TRBJ2-4|-|TRBV7-3|-
TGTGCCAGCAGCTTAACTGGGGCCGCACCCCCAGCCAAAAACATTCAGTACTTC
CASSLTGAAPPAKNIQYF
>TRBJ1-3|once|TRBV28|-
TGTGCCACCCGACGTGGCGGCGGAAACACCATATATTTT
CATRRGGGNTIYF
>TRBJ1-2|-|TRBV19|-
TGTGCCAGTACTCGGACAGCAGTCAACTATGGCTACACCTTC
CASTRTAVNYGYTF
>TRBJ2-1|-|TRBV10-3|TRBD2
TGTGCCATCGGAACTAGCGGGGGGCCCGACAATGAGCAGTTCTTC
CAIGTSGGPDNEQFF
>TRBJ2-1|-|TRBV6-5|-
TGTGCCAGCACTTCCTACAATGAGCAGTTCTTC
CASTSYNEQFF
>TRBJ2-1|once|TRBV2|TRBD1
TGTGCCAGCCTTCCAGGGGGCTCCTACAATGAGCAGTTCTTC
CASLPGGSYNEQFF
>TRBJ1-1|-|TRBV15|TRBD1
TGTGCCACCAGCAGAAAAACAGGGGGGCACATAGAAGCTTTCTTT
CATSRKTGGHIEAFF
>TRBJ1-1|-|TRBV7-2|TRBD1
TGTGCCAGCAGCCCAGACAGGGCGAGGAACACTGAAGCTTTCTTT
CASSPDRARNTEAFF
>TRBJ1-1|-|TRBV7-2|TRBD1
TGTGCCAGCAGCTCCGCCCGACAGGGAAACACTGAAGCTTTCTTT
CASSSARQGNTEAFF
>TRBJ2-3|-|TRBV5-1|-
TGCGCCAGCAGCTTGGGGGCCGGTGCGGATACGCAGTATTTT
CASSLGAGADTQYF
>TRBJ1-2|-|TRBV5-4|TRBD1
TGTGCCAGCAGCGGGACAGGGAATAGTAAGGGCTACACCTTC
CASSGTGNSKGYTF
>TRBJ1-4|-|TRBV18|-
TGTGCCAGCTCACCCGCTGGGGGCAGGGCAACTAATGAAAAACTGTTTTTT
CASSPAGGRATNEKLFF
>TRBJ1-4|-|TRBV4-2|-
TGTGCCAGCAGCCAAGAGGGACACGGGAGGAGTGAAAAACTGTTTTTT
CASSQEGHGRSEKLFF
>TRBJ2-3|-|TRBV5-8|TRBD1
TGTGCCAGCAGCATCCGACAGGGAACAGATACGCAGTATTTT
CASSIRQGTDTQYF
>TRBJ1-6|-|TRBV6-1|TRBD1
TGTGCCAGCAGTGTGGACAGGTTAAGCTCCTATAATTCACCCCTCCACTTT
CASSVDRLSSYNSPLHF
>TRBJ1-4|-|TRBV7-7|TRBD1
TGTGCCAGCAGCTCCTCCCCGGGACAGCCTGAAAAACTGTTTTTT
CASSSSPGQPEKLFF
>TRBJ2-1|-|TRBV19|-
TGTGCCAGTAGTATAATGGCATACAATGAGCAGTTCTTC
CASSIMAYNEQFF
>TRBJ1-1|few|TRBV12-5|TRBD1
TGTGCTAGTGGTTGGGGCGTGATACAGGGGGCGAAAACTGAAGCTTTCTTT
CASGWGVIQGAKTEAFF
>TRBJ1-1|-|TRBV10-3|-
TGTGCCATCAGTGGGGGAGAGGGGGGGGACACTGAAGCTTTCTTT
CAISGGEGGDTEAFF
>TRBJ2-2|-|TRBV2|TRBD2
TGTGCCAGCATCTCGGGGGGACTAGCGTCCGGGGAGCTGTTTTTT
CASISGGLASGELFF
>TRBJ2-7|-|TRBV4-1|-
TGCGCCAGCAGCCAAGGGATAGCACCTCGGGGGAACTACGAGCAGTACTTC
CASSQGIAPRGNYEQYF
>TRBJ1-5|-|TRBV28|-
TGTGCCAGCATCGTAGGGGGGGGATCAGGCAATCAGCCCCAGCATTTT
CASIVGGGSGNQPQHF
>TRBJ2-1|-|TRBV24-1|TRBD2
TGTGCCACCAGTGATAGCGGGGGGGATAAGGGTGAGCAGTTCTTC
CATSDSGGDKGEQFF
>TRBJ2-2|-|TRBV6-6|TRBD2
TGTGCCAGCACTAGCGGGGGGAGAGGCGGGGAGCTGTTTTTT
CASTSGGRGGELFF
>TRBJ1-5|-|TRBV28|TRBD1
TGTGCCAGCAGGTCGGGACAGACGGGGAATCAGCCCCAGCATTTT
CASRSGQTGNQPQHF
>TRBJ1-1|many|TRBV7-9|TRBD1
TGTGCCAGCAGCTCCCAGACAGGGATGGCTGAAGCTTTCTTT
CASSSQTGMAEAFF
>TRBJ1-5|-|TRBV28|-
TGTGCCAGCAGTCAAGCCCATCAGCCCCAGCATTTT
CASSQAHQPQHF
>TRBJ1-6|-|TRBV30|-
TGTGCCTGGAGTGTAGCCCAGCCCGGGTGGGGCCTTAATTCACCCCTCCACTTT
CAWSVAQPGWGLNSPLHF
>TRBJ2-5|-|TRBV2|TRBD1
TGTGCCAGCAGTCCGGACAGGGCGGAGACCCAGTACTTC
CASSPDRAETQYF
>TRBJ2-5|-|TRBV3-1/TRBV3-2|-
TGTGCCAGCAGCGCTCGTGGGGGCAGGGAGACCCAGTACTTC
CASSARGGRETQYF
>TRBJ2-1|-|TRBV30|-
TGTGCCTGGACAGGGAGGTCGTACAATGAGCAGTTCTTC
CAWTGRSYNEQFF
>TRBJ2-7|-|TRBV28|TRBD1
TGTGCCAGCACTCCCGCATCCGGGACAGGGTCAGACGAGCAGTACTTC
CASTPASGTGSDEQYF
>TRBJ2-1|once|TRBV27|TRBD2
TGTGCCAGCAGTACCTTAGCGGGGGGCCAATACAATGAGCAGTTCTTC
CASSTLAGGQYNEQFF
>TRBJ2-6|-|TRBV14|-
TGTGCCAGCAGCCCTTGGGGAGGCTCTGGGGCCAACGTCCTGACTTTC
CASSPWGGSGANVLTF